These 22 T cell receptor beta chains came from one sample sequenced in a study of T cells in Graves' hyperthyroidism and ophthalmopathy. The CDR3 regions of TCR beta were amplified from RNA transcripts. HTBI primers were used for first-round RT-PCR of the TCR CDR3. TCRdb re-called the multiplex PCR reads through MiXCR, storing one row per CDR3 protein. This sample has around 520,000 distinct CDR3 sequences, with around 22% found just once. Source material: blood. The receptors here all came from a woman aged 25-40 years with Graves' ophthalmopathy.

CDR3 DNA: TGCGCCAGCAGCCAAGAGTCGGCAGTTCAGGGTGGCTACACCTTC. It specifies CASSQESAVQGGYTF. The chain joins TRBV4-3 to TRBJ1-2, with TRBD1 as a possible D gene (5 bases). V dropped 0 bases and J dropped 7 bases, with 15 bases sitting between them. Germline V CDR1 and CDR2: LGHNA, YSLEER. The CDR3 is 15 residues long.

There are many counts of this clonotype. The CDR3: CSVEQQEPYEQYF. CDR3 in DNA: TGCAGCGTTGAACAGCAGGAGCCCTACGAGCAGTACTTC. This sequence joins TRBV29-1 and TRBJ2-7; the D is unclear. Per the germline V gene, CDR1 is SQVTM and CDR2 is ANQGSEA. Trimming removed 2 bases at V and 2 bases at J, with 10 bases between. CDR3 length: 13 amino acids.

The table lists this clonotype with many counts. This chain joins TRBV7-8 and TRBJ2-7; 11 bases match TRBD1. Germline CDR1 is SGHVS and CDR2 is FQNEAQ. J was trimmed by 7 bases and V by 5 bases; bases with no gene match: 10. The CDR3 spans 15 residues. The CDR3 DNA reads TGTGCCAGCAGCCGCCCCGGACAGGGGGCAAATGAGCAGTACTTC. Translating gives CASSRPGQGANEQYF. The full variable domain, its missing parts supplied by reference TRBV7-8 and TRBJ2-7, is GAGVSQSPRYKVAKRGQDVALRCDPISGHVSLFWYQQALGQGPEFLTYFQNEAQLDKSGLPSDRFFAERPEGSVSTLKIQRTQQEDSAVYLCASSRPGQGANEQYFGPGTRLTVT.

This clonotype has at least ten counts. The chain joins TRBV19 to TRBJ2-2; possible D gene TRBD1, 6 bases. CDR3 length: 13 residues. V lost 5 bases and J 5 bases, leaving 9 bases between the germline ends. Germline V gene sequence: CDR1 LNHDA, CDR2 SQIVND (reference sequence). For the CDR3, the DNA is TGTGCCAGTAGTCCACAGGGTACCGGGGAGCTGTTTTTT. The encoded protein is CASSPQGTGELFF.

The V and J genes are TRBV5-4 and TRBJ2-5; 8 nucleotides match TRBD2. Germline values: CDR1 SGHNT, CDR2 YYREEE (reference sequence). The CDR3 sequence is 15 residues long. With V trimmed by 3 bases and J by 5 bases, 9 bases remained unmatched. CDR3 in DNA: TGTGCCAGCAGCTCCGGGGGGGCTAGCTTGGAGACCCAGTACTTC. This codes for CASSSGGASLETQYF.

This clonotype turned up a few times. This chain joins TRBV28 and TRBJ2-2, with D hard to call. The CDR3 runs to 14 residues. Trimming took off 7 bases at V and 1 base at J, with 10 bases between the two ends. Germline V gene data show CDR1 as MDHEN and CDR2 as SYDVKM. The CDR3 is CASILGWNTGELFF. The CDR3 DNA is TGTGCCAGCATTCTAGGGTGGAACACCGGGGAGCTGTTTTTT.

This clonotype was found many times. The CDR3 coding sequence is TGCGCCAGCAGCCAAGGACAGGGAGTCGGCTATGGCTACACCTTC. As protein: CASSQGQGVGYGYTF. This chain uses TRBV4-1 with TRBJ1-2, with 7 bases fitting TRBD1. The trim removed 1 base at V and 4 bases at J, leaving 6 bases unmatched. Germline-derived CDR1 and CDR2 are MGHRA and YSYEKL. This CDR3 contains 15 residues.

The chain couples TRBV5-1 to TRBJ2-7, with 8 bases aligning to TRBD1. CDR1 is SGHRS and CDR2 is YFSETQ in the germline V gene. The junction had 8 bases not matched to a gene; V was cut back by 3 bases and J by 6 bases. CDR3 length: 14 amino acids. The CDR3 reads CASSSGTGGSEQYF. For the CDR3, the DNA is TGCGCCAGCAGCTCGGGTACAGGGGGGAGCGAGCAGTACTTC.

The table lists this clonotype with many counts. V is TRBV14 and J is TRBJ2-5; D uncertain. Trimming took 4 bases from V and 7 from J, leaving 16 bases between them. Germline V gene sequence: CDR1 SGHDN, CDR2 FVKESK. The CDR3 contains 14 residues. DNA of the CDR3: TGTGCCAGCAGCCCGCTGACACCGGTGGCGACCCAGTACTTC. Encoded protein: CASSPLTPVATQYF.

This chain joins TRBV30 and TRBJ1-5; tentative D call: TRBD1 (5 bases). Germline assignment: CDR1 GTSNPN and CDR2 SVGIG (reference sequence). The CDR3 is made up of 14 amino acids. The V gene lost 0 bases and the J gene lost 2 bases, with 8 bases spanning the gap. The CDR3 DNA follows: TGTGCCTGGAGTGTAAGGGGAGGCAATCAGCCCCAGCATTTT. This codes for CAWSVRGGNQPQHF.

This clonotype was seen repeatedly, ten times or more. The chain has TRBV15 and TRBJ1-2; D unresolved. V was shortened by 3 bases and J by 4 bases, with 18 bases between the two germline ends. Germline lookup yields CDR1 LNHNV and CDR2 YYDKDF (reference sequence). The CDR3 totals 16 residues. CDR3 sequence reads: CATSSPSGRESYGYTF. CDR3 DNA sequence: TGTGCCACCAGCAGCCCATCCGGACGGGAGTCCTATGGCTACACCTTC.

This clonotype was detected ten times or more. The V and J genes are TRBV24-1 and TRBJ2-2; D uncertain. Germline CDR1 and CDR2: KGHDR and SFDVKD. Trimming cost V 0 bases and J 0 bases, with 4 bases left between them. The CDR3 contains 15 residues. Here the CDR3 reads CATSDLAPNTGELFF. CDR3 DNA: TGTGCCACCAGTGATTTGGCACCGAACACCGGGGAGCTGTTTTTT.

In its sample, this clonotype was seen many times. The rearrangement links TRBV29-1 to TRBJ1-2; D not resolved. The CDR3 has 12 residues. Trimming took off 5 bases at V and 5 bases at J, with 12 bases between the two ends. Germline values: CDR1 SQVTM, CDR2 ANQGSEA. The CDR3 nucleotides read TGCAGCGTTTCTGACGTGGAATATGGCTACACCTTC. This codes for CSVSDVEYGYTF.

The chain joins TRBV24-1 to TRBJ2-7, with D perhaps assigned TRBD1 or TRBD2 (5 bases each). The CDR3 is 15 residues long. V gave up 4 bases and J gave up 3 bases, with 15 bases separating them. CDR1 and CDR2 (germline): KGHDR, SFDVKD. CDR3 loop: CATSDRGTDLYEQYF. CDR3 coding DNA: TGTGCCACCAGTGACCGAGGGACCGACCTCTACGAGCAGTACTTC.

The table lists this clonotype with many counts. This chain connects TRBV19 to TRBJ2-4, with TRBD1 matching 7 bases. J was trimmed by 8 bases and V by 4 bases; bases with no gene match: 17. The germline CDR1 and CDR2 sequences are LNHDA and SQIVND (reference sequence). The length of the CDR3 is 17 residues. CDR3 residues: CASSKWQGEIQVHIQYF. In DNA form, the CDR3 reads TGTGCCAGTAGTAAATGGCAGGGGGAGATCCAGGTGCACATTCAGTACTTC.

This chain links TRBV4-1 with TRBJ2-5, with TRBD2 as a possible D gene (5 bases). This CDR3 contains 13 residues. Germline V CDR1 and CDR2: MGHRA, YSYEKL. The V and J ends lost 8 bases and 4 bases respectively, with 14 bases between them. The CDR3 DNA reads TGCGCCAGCCGTCTTAGCGTGGGAGAGACCCAGTACTTC. Its translation: CASRLSVGETQYF.

The table lists this clonotype with a count of one. Possible read error: a much larger clone is one base away. The CDR3 end shows no conserved phenylalanine or tryptophan, and so a read error is likely. The chain joins TRBV27 to TRBJ2-2; TRBD1 or TRBD2 may be the D gene (5 bases each). The V end was cut by 3 bases, the J end by 3 bases, with 14 bases between. The CDR3 consists of 16 residues. Germline CDR1 MNHEY, CDR2 SMNVEV (reference sequence). The CDR3 sequence is CASSFVRGLDTGELFV. DNA of the CDR3: TGTGCCAGCAGTTTCGTGAGGGGTTTGGACACCGGGGAGCTGTTTGTT.

This clonotype was picked up many times. The chain carries TRBV6-5 and TRBJ1-1, with D possibly being TRBD1 (5 bases). Germline values: CDR1 MNHEY, CDR2 SVGAGI. CDR3 length: 13 residues. With 2 bases removed from V and 4 bases from J, the gap between germline ends came to 8 bases. CDR3 in DNA: TGTGCCAGCAGTTACAGGGGACGCACTGAAGCTTTCTTT. Encoded protein: CASSYRGRTEAFF.

This clonotype was observed a few times. The rearrangement links TRBV5-1 to TRBJ2-1, with TRBD2 matching 15 bases. Germline trimming cut 0 bases from V and 7 bases from J; bases unmatched to any gene: 5. Per the germline V gene, CDR1 is SGHRS and CDR2 is YFSETQ. The CDR3 runs 17 residues. This CDR3 reads CASSLVPGLAGGNEQFF. DNA of the CDR3: TGCGCCAGCAGCTTGGTCCCCGGACTAGCGGGGGGGAATGAGCAGTTCTTC.

This clonotype has a count of ten or more. The V gene is TRBV6-2 or TRBV6-3, the J gene TRBJ2-2; D remains ambiguous. Trimming took 7 bases from V and 4 from J, leaving 10 bases between them. Germline V gene sequence: CDR1 MNHEY, CDR2 SVGEGT. The CDR3 is 13 amino acids. The CDR3 is CASILGVTGELFF. In nucleotides, the CDR3 is TGTGCCAGCATCTTGGGTGTCACCGGGGAGCTGTTTTTT.

In its sample, this clonotype was seen many times. The gene calls are TRBV28 and TRBJ1-5; 10 bases map to TRBD1. With 3 bases clipped from V and 0 bases from J, the junction kept 8 bases outside the gene matches. Germline V gene lookup returns CDR1 MDHEN and CDR2 SYDVKM. The length of the CDR3 is 18 residues. CDR3 protein: CASSFRTGGYRSNQPQHF. DNA for the CDR3: TGTGCCAGCAGTTTCAGGACAGGGGGGTATCGTAGCAATCAGCCCCAGCATTTT.

The table lists this clonotype with many counts. The chain recombines TRBV11-3 with TRBJ2-5; perhaps TRBD1 as D (8 bases). The CDR3 extends over 13 amino acids. The V and J ends lost 1 base and 10 bases respectively, with 13 bases between them. Germline V gene data show CDR1 as SGHNT and CDR2 as YENEEA. As DNA, the CDR3 is TGTGCCAGCAGCTTAGGGGAGGGACAGGACCAGTACTTC. This sequence encodes CASSLGEGQDQYF.